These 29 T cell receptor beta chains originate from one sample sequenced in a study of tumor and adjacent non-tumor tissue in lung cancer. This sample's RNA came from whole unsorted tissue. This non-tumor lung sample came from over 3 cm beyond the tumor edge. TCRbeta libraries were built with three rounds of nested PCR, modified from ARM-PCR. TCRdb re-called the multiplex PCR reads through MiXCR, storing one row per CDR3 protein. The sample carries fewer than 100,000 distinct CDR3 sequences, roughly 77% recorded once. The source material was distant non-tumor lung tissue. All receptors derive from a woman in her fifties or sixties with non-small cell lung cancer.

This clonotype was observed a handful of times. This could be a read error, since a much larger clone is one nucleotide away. The CDR3 spells CASTGTLSGERYF. CDR3 DNA sequence: TGTGCCAGCACCGGGACCCTCTCTGGCGAGCGGTACTTC. The rearrangement uses TRBV7-9 and TRBJ2-7; D may correspond to TRBD1 or TRBD2 (5 bases each). The CDR3 covers 13 residues. Germline values: CDR1 SEHNR, CDR2 FQNEAQ (reference sequence).

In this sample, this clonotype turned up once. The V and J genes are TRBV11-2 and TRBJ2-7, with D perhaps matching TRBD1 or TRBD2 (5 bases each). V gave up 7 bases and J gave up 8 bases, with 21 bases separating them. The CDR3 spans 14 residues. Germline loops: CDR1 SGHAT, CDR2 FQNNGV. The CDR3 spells CASNIESGPGKQYF. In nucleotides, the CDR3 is TGTGCCAGCAACATAGAGTCGGGGCCGGGCAAGCAGTACTTC.

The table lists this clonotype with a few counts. Here the CDR3 reads CASGLILSPPLPNYGYTF. For the CDR3, the DNA is TGTGCTAGTGGTTTGATATTAAGTCCACCATTACCTAACTATGGCTACACCTTC. The genes are TRBV12-5 and TRBJ1-2; D not certain. Trimming cost V 2 bases and J 0 bases, with 19 bases left between them. CDR3 length equals 18 residues. The germline gives CDR1 LGHNT, CDR2 FRNRAP.

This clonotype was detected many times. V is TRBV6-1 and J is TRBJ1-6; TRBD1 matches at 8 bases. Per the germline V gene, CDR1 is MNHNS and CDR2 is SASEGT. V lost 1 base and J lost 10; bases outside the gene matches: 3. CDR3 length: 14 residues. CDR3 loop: CASSEETGESPLHF. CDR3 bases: TGTGCCAGCAGTGAAGAGACAGGGGAATCACCCCTCCACTTT.

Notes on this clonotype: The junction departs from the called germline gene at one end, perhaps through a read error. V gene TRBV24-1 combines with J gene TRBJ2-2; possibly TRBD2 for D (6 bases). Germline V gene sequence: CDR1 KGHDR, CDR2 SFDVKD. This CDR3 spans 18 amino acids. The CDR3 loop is CATSDFRSAGRNSGELFF. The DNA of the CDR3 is TGTGCCACCAGTGATTTCCGATCGGCGGGAAGGAACAGCGGGGAGCTGTTTTTT.

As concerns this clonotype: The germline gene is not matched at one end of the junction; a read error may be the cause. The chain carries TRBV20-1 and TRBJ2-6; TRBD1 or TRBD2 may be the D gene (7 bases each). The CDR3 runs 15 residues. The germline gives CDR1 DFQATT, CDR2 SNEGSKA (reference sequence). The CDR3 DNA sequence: TGTAGTGCTCCCAGGGGGGGCTCTGGGACCAACGTCCTGACTTTC. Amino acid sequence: CSAPRGGSGTNVLTF.

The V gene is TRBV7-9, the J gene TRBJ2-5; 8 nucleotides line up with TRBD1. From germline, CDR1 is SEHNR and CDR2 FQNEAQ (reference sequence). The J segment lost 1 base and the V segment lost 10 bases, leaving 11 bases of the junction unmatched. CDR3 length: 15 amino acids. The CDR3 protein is CANTTGAFLQETQYF. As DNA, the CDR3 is TGTGCCAATACGACAGGGGCCTTCCTCCAAGAGACCCAGTACTTC.

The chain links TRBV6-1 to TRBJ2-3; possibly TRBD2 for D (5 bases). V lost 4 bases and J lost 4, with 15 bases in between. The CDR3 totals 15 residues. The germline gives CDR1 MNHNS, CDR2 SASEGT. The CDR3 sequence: CASSAPARGPDTQYF. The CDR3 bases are TGTGCCAGCAGTGCCCCCGCAAGAGGGCCAGATACGCAGTATTTT.

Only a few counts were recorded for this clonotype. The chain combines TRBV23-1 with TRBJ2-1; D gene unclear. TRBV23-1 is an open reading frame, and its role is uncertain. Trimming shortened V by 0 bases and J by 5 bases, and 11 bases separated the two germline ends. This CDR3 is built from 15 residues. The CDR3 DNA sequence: TGCGCCAGCAGTCAATCTGAGAGCCCGCACAATGAGCAGTTCTTC. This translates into CASSQSESPHNEQFF.

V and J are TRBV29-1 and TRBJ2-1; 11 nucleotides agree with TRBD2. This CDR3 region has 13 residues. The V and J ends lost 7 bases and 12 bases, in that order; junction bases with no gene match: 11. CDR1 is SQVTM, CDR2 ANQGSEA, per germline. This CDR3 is CSAQGLADKGQFF. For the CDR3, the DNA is TGCAGCGCTCAGGGACTAGCGGACAAAGGGCAGTTCTTC.

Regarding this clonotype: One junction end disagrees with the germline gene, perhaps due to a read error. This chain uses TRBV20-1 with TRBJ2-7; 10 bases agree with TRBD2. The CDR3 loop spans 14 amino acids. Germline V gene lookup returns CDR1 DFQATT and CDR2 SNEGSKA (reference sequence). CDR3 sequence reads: CRAIGLAVSYEQYF. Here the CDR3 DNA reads TGCAGAGCTATCGGACTAGCGGTCTCCTACGAACAGTACTTC.

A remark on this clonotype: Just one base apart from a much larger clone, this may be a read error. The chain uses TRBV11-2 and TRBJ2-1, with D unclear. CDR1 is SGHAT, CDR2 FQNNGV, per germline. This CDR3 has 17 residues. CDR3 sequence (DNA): TGTGCCAGAAGCTTAGGGCATCTAGAGGAATCCTACAATGAGCAGTTCTTC. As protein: CARSLGHLEESYNEQFF. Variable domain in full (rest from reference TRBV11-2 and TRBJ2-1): EAGVAQSPRYKIIEKRQSVAFWCNPISGHATLYWYQQILGQGPKLLIQFQNNGVVDDSQLPKDRFSAERLKGVDSTLKIQPAKLEDSAVYLCARSLGHLEESYNEQFFGPGTRLTVL.

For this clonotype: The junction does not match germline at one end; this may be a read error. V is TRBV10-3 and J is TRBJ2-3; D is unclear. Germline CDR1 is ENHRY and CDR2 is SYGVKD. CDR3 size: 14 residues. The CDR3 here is CVIGESIIGDTQYF. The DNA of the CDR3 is TGTGTCATCGGTGAGTCGATAATAGGAGATACGCAGTATTTT.

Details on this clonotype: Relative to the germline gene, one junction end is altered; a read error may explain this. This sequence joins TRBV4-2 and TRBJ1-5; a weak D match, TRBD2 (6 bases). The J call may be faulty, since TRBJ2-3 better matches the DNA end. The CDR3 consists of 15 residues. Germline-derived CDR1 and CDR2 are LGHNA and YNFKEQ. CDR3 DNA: TGTACCAGCAGCCGAGACCTCACTAGCAACCAGCCCCAGTATTTT. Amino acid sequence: CTSSRDLTSNQPQYF.

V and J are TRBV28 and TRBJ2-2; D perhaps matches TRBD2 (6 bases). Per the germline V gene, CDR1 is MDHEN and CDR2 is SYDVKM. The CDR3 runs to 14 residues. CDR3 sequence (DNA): TGTACAAACAGTCCGACTAGAGCGGCCGGGGAGCTGTTTTTT. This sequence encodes CTNSPTRAAGELFF.

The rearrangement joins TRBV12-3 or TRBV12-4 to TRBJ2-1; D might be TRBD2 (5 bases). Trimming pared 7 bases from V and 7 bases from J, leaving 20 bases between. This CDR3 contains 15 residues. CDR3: CASIPPRRGSNEQFF. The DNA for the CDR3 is TGTGCCAGCATTCCCCCGAGACGGGGATCTAATGAGCAGTTCTTC.

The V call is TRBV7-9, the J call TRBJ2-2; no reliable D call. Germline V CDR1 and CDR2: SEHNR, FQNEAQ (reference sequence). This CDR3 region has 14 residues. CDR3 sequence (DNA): TGTACCAACAGCTTAAACCCGAACACCGGGGAGCTGTTTTTT. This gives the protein CTNSLNPNTGELFF.

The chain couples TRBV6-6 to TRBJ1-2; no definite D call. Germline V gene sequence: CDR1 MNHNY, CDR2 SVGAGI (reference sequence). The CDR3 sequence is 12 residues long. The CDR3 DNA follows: TGTACCAACACCCCCCATCCCTATGGCTACACCTTC. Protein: CTNTPHPYGYTF.

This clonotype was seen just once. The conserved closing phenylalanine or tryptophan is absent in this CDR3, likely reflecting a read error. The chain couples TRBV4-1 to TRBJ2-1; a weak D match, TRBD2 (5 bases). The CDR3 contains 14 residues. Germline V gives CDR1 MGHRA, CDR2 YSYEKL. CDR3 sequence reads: CVSSQALALNEQFL. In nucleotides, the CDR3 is TGCGTCAGCAGCCAAGCCCTAGCCTTAAATGAGCAGTTCTTA.

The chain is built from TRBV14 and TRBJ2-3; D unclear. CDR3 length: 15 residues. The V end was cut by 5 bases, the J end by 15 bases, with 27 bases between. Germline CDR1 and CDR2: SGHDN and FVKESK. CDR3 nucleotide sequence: TGTGCCAGCAGCTGGCAACGTTGGAGCACAGATATGCACTATTTT. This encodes CASSWQRWSTDMHYF.

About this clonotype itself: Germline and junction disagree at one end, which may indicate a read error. For the CDR3, the DNA is TGCGTCAGCAGCCGGGGACCGAATAATTCACCCCTCCACTTT. Translation: CVSSRGPNNSPLHF. This chain links TRBV10-2 with TRBJ1-6; possibly TRBD1 for D (5 bases). Germline V gene sequence: CDR1 WSHSY, CDR2 SAAADI. This CDR3 has 14 amino acids.

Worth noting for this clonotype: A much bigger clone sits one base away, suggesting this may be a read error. The CDR3 here is CASSSMDGSYEQYF. The CDR3, as DNA: TGTGCCAGCAGCTCCATGGACGGTTCCTACGAGCAGTACTTC. The chain is built from TRBV7-8 and TRBJ2-7, with no clear D. Per germline, CDR1 SGHVS and CDR2 FQNEAQ. This CDR3 has 14 residues. V was cut by 4 bases and J by 1 base, with 11 bases left in between.

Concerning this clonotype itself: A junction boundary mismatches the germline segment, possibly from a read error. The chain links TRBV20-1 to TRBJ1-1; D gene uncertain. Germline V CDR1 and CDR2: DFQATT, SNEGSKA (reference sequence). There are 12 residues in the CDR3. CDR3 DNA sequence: TGCAGTGGAGTGAGGTTGCGAACTGGAGCTTTCTTT. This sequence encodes CSGVRLRTGAFF.

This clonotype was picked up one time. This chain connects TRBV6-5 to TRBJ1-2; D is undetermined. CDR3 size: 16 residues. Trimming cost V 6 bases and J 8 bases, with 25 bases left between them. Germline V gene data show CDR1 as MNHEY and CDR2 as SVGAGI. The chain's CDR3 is CASRNIIGHGFYGYTF. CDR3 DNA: TGTGCCAGCAGAAACATTATAGGGCATGGGTTCTACGGCTACACCTTC.

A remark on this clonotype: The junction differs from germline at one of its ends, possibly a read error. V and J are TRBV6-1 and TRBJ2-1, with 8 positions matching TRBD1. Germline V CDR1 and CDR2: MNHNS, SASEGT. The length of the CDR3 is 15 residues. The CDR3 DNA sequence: TGTGCAAGCAGTGGCCGGGACAGGACTCACAATGAGCACTTCTTC. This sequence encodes CASSGRDRTHNEHFF.

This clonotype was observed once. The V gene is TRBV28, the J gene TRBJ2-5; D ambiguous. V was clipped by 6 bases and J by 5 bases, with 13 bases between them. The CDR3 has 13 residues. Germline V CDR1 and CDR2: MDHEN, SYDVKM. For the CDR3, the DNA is TGTGCCAGCAGCATAACGTGCCAGGAGACCCAGTACTTC. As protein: CASSITCQETQYF.

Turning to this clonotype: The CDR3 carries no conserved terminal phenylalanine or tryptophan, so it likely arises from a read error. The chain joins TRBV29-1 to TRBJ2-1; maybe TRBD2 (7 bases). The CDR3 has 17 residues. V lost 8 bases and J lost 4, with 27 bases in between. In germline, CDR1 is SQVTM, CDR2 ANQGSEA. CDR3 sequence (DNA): TGCAGCTTTAGAGAGCAGGGAGGGGGGAGGTCTTACAATGAGCAGTTCATC. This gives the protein CSFREQGGGRSYNEQFI.

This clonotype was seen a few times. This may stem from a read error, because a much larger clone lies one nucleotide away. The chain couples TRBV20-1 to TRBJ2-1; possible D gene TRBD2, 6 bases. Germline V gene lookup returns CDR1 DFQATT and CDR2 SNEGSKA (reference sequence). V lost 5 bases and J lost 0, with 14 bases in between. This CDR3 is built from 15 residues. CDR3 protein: CSAQRGRNSYNEQFF. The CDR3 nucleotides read TGCAGTGCTCAACGTGGGAGGAACTCCTACAATGAGCAGTTCTTC.

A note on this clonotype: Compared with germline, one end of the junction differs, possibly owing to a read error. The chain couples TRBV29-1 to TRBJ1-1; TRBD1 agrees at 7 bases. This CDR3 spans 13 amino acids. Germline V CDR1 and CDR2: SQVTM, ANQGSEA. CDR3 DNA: TGCAGCGGAACGGGACAGTTGAACGCTGAAGCTATCTTT. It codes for CSGTGQLNAEAIF.